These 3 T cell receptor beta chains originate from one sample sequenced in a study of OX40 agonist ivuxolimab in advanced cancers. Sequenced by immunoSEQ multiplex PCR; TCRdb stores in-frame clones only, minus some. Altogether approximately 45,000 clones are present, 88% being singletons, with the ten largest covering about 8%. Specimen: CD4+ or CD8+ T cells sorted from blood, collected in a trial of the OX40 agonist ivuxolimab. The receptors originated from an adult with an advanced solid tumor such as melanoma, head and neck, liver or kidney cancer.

This CDR3 is CASSLMGSLPGANEQFF. In DNA form, the CDR3 reads TGTGCCAGCAGCTTGATGGGGAGCCTACCGGGGGCCAATGAGCAGTTCTTC. This sequence joins TRBV5-5 and TRBJ2-1; either TRBD1 or TRBD2 may supply D (6 bases each). This CDR3 has 17 residues. CDR1 is SGHKS, CDR2 YYEKEE, per germline (reference sequence). V was pared by 1 base and J by 6 bases, with 20 bases between.

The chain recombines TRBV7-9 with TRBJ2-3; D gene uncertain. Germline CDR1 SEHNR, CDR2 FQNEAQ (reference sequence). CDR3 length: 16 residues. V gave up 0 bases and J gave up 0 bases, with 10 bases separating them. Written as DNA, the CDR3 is TGTGCCAGCAGCTTAGCTCGCGGAATAAGCACAGATACGCAGTATTTT. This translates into CASSLARGISTDTQYF.

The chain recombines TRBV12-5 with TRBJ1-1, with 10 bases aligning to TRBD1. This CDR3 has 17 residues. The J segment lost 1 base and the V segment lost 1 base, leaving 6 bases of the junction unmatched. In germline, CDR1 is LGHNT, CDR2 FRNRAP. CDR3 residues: CASGLGGQGMGNTEAFF. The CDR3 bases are TGTGCTAGTGGTTTGGGGGGACAGGGGATGGGGAACACTGAAGCTTTCTTT.